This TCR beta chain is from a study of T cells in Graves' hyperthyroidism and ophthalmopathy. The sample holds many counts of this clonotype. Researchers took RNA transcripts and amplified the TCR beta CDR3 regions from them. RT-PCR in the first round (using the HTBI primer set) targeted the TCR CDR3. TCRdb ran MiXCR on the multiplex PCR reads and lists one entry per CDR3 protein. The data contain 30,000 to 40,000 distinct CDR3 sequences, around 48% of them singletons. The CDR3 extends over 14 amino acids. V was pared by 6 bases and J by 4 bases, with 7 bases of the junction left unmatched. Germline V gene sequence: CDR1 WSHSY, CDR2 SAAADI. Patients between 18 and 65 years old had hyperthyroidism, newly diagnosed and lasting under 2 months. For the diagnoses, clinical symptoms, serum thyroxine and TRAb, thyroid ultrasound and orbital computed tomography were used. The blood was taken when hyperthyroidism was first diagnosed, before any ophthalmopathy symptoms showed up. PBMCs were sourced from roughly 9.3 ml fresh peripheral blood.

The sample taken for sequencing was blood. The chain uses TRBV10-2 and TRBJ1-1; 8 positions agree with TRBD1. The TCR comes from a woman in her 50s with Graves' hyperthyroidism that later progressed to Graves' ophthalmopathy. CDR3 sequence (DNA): TGCGCCAGCAGCCCAGGGGGCAGGGGCACTGAAGCTTTCTTT. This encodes CASSPGGRGTEAFF.